Shown below are 12 T cell receptor beta chains from a single sample sequenced in a study of cytomegalovirus exposure and HLA in healthy donors. This PCR relied on a set of 60 Vbeta primers and 13 Jbeta primers. Sequencing used immunoSEQ multiplex PCR; TCRdb keeps in-frame clones, though not all of them. The table lists 120,000 to 150,000 clones, 80% of them singletons. Sample: PBMCs. All receptors come from a male donor in good health and CMV-seropositive.

This sequence joins TRBV27 and TRBJ2-7; 11 bases line up with TRBD2. The CDR3 is made up of 15 amino acids. The germline V gene has CDR1 MNHEY and CDR2 SMNVEV (reference sequence). Trimming at V came to 4 bases and at J to 5 bases, leaving 7 bases not matched to a gene. CDR3 protein: CASSSLAGGKDEQYF. CDR3 bases: TGTGCCAGCAGTTCATTAGCGGGAGGGAAGGACGAGCAGTACTTC.

The CDR3 loop reads CAILRTDGTEAFF. The CDR3 DNA follows: TGTGCTATACTTCGGACAGATGGGACTGAAGCTTTCTTT. The genes are TRBV6-5 and TRBJ1-1, with a tentative D call TRBD1 (6 bases). Germline lookup yields CDR1 MNHEY and CDR2 SVGAGI. The CDR3 spans 13 residues.

The CDR3 DNA is TGCGCCAGCAGCCAAGATCCCAGCGGGACCAATGAGCAGTTCTTC. As protein: CASSQDPSGTNEQFF. The chain recombines TRBV4-1 with TRBJ2-1, with 7 nucleotides matching TRBD2. From germline, CDR1 is MGHRA and CDR2 YSYEKL. The CDR3 has 15 amino acids. J lost 6 bases, V lost 0 bases, and 5 bases had no gene match.

The chain couples TRBV7-2 to TRBJ2-7; 8 positions agree with TRBD1. Germline CDR1 is SGHTA and CDR2 is FQGNSA. There are 14 residues in the CDR3. V trimming: 2 bases; J trimming: 5 bases; junction bases outside the gene matches: 5. The CDR3 is CASSLWTGTHEQYF. The CDR3 region has the DNA TGTGCCAGCAGCTTATGGACAGGGACCCACGAGCAGTACTTC.

The chain recombines TRBV4-2 with TRBJ1-1, with TRBD1 matching over 9 bases. V gave up 4 bases and J gave up 4 bases; unmatched junction bases: 10. The CDR3 contains 16 residues. Germline CDR1 and CDR2: LGHNA and YNFKEQ. The CDR3 reads CASSPPGDRESTEAFF. CDR3 DNA sequence: TGTGCCAGCAGCCCACCTGGGGACAGGGAAAGCACTGAAGCTTTCTTT.

V is TRBV9 and J is TRBJ2-7, with D tentatively TRBD2 (7 bases). CDR1 SGDLS and CDR2 YYNGEE come from the germline V gene. Trimming took off 3 bases at V and 0 bases at J, with 16 bases between the two ends. The CDR3 runs 16 residues. The CDR3 DNA sequence: TGTGCCAGCAGCGAGGGGAGGGGGGCTAGCTCCTACGAGCAGTACTTC. Amino acid sequence: CASSEGRGASSYEQYF.

A few counts support this clone. The same CDR3 can be traced to other DNA sequences in this sample. The V gene is TRBV19, the J gene TRBJ2-1; tentatively, D is TRBD2 (7 bases). This CDR3 is 17 amino acids long. Germline loops: CDR1 LNHDA, CDR2 SQIVND (reference sequence). The V gene lost 5 bases and the J gene lost 9 bases, with 26 bases spanning the gap. The CDR3 DNA reads as TGTGCCAGTAGTGCCGCGATCTTGGGGGCCAAGCGGGGTGAGCAGTTCTTC. Translation gives CASSAAILGAKRGEQFF.

V and J are TRBV6-1 and TRBJ2-7, with 7 bases aligning to TRBD1. This CDR3 has 14 residues. CDR1 is MNHNS, CDR2 SASEGT, per germline. J was trimmed by 3 bases and V by 7 bases; bases with no gene match: 9. CDR3 amino acids: CASKIRDRDYEQYF. In nucleotides, the CDR3 is TGTGCCAGCAAGATCCGGGACAGAGACTACGAGCAGTACTTC.

The genes are TRBV10-3 and TRBJ2-3; 9 bases agree with TRBD2. The CDR3 sequence is 16 residues long. V lost 0 bases, J lost 6 bases, and 7 bases stayed unmatched. From germline, CDR1 is ENHRY and CDR2 SYGVKD. The DNA for the CDR3 is TGTGCCATCAGTGAGTCTAGCGGGGGCCTTATGGATACGCAGTATTTT. Its protein product is CAISESSGGLMDTQYF.

The V call is TRBV19, the J call TRBJ1-5; D not certain. Deletions cut 3 bases from V and 2 bases from J, with 11 bases between. This CDR3 has 15 residues. CDR1 and CDR2 from the germline V gene are LNHDA and SQIVND (reference sequence). The CDR3 sequence is CASSIGWYRNQPQHF. The CDR3 DNA reads TGTGCCAGTAGTATCGGGTGGTATCGCAATCAGCCCCAGCATTTT.

V gene TRBV10-3 combines with J gene TRBJ2-7; 8 nucleotides align to TRBD2. This CDR3 contains 12 residues. Germline-derived CDR1 and CDR2 are ENHRY and SYGVKD. V lost 10 bases, J lost 3 bases, and 5 bases stayed unmatched. CDR3 DNA sequence: TGTGCCACCGGGACTAGATACTACGAGCAGTACTTC. Protein: CATGTRYYEQYF.

The chain has TRBV6-1 and TRBJ2-1, with D perhaps matching TRBD1 (6 bases). Trimming pared 5 bases from V and 6 bases from J, leaving 17 bases between. The germline V gene encodes CDR1 MNHNS and CDR2 SASEGT. This CDR3 has 15 amino acids. The CDR3 DNA is TGTGCCAGCAGTCCCGGGACATTAGTAGGCAATGAGCAGTTCTTC. Protein product: CASSPGTLVGNEQFF.